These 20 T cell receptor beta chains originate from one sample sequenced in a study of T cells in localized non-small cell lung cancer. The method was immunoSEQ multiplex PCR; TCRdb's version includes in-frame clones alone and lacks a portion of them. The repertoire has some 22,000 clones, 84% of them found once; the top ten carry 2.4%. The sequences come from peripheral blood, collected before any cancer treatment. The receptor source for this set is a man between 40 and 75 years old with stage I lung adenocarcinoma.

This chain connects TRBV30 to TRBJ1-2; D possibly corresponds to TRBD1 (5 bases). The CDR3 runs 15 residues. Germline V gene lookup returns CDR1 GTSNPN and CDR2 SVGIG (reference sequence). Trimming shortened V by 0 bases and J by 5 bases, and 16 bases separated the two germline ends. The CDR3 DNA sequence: TGTGCCTGGAGTGTGTGGGCCCGGGGGATTTATGGCTACACCTTC. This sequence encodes CAWSVWARGIYGYTF.

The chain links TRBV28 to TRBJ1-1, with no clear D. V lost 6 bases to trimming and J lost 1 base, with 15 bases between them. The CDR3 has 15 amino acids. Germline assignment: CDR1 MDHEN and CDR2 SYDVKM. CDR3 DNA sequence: TGTGCCAGCAGCCCCGCGGGTGGGAGGAACACTGAAGCTTTCTTT. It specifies CASSPAGGRNTEAFF.

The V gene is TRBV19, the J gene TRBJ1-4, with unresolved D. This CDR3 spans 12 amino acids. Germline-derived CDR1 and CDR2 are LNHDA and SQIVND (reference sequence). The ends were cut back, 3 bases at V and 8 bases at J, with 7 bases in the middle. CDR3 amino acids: CASSIAPEKLFF. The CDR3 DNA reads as TGTGCCAGTAGTATCGCTCCGGAAAAACTGTTTTTT.

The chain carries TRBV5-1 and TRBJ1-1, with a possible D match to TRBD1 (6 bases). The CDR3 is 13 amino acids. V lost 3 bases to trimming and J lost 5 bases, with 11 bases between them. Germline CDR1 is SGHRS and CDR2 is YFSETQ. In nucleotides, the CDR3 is TGCGCCAGCAGCTATACAGGGAAGACTGAAGCTTTCTTT. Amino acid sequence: CASSYTGKTEAFF. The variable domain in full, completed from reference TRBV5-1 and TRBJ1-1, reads KAGVTQTPRYLIKTRGQQVTLSCSPISGHRSVSWYQQTPGQGLQFLFEYFSETQRNKGNFPGRFSGRQFSNSRSEMNVSTLELGDSALYLCASSYTGKTEAFFGQGTRLTVV.

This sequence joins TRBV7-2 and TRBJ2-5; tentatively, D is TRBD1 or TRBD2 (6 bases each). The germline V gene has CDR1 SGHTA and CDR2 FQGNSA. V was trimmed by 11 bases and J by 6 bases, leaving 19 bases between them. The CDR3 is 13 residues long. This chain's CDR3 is CAGGGPDKKTQYF. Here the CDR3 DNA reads TGTGCCGGAGGGGGGCCAGATAAGAAGACCCAGTACTTC.

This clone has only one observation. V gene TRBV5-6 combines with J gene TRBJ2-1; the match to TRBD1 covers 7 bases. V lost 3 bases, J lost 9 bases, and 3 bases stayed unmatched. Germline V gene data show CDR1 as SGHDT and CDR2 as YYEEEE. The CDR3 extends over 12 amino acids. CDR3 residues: CASSWWDSEQFF. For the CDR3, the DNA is TGTGCCAGCAGCTGGTGGGACAGTGAGCAGTTCTTC.

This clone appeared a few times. The CDR3 is CASSNLFRRETQYF. The CDR3 coding sequence is TGTGCCAGCAGCAATCTTTTCCGGCGAGAGACCCAGTACTTC. This rearrangement joins TRBV5-4 to TRBJ2-5, with unresolved D. V gave up 4 bases and J gave up 4 bases, with 14 bases separating them. Germline CDR1 and CDR2: SGHNT and YYREEE (reference sequence). The CDR3 totals 14 residues.

DNA of the CDR3: TGCGCCAGCAGCCTTTCACCGGCGGGAGGGACCTACGAGCAGTACTTC. This gives the protein CASSLSPAGGTYEQYF. The V and J genes are TRBV4-1 and TRBJ2-7; 9 nucleotides match TRBD2. The length of the CDR3 is 16 residues. CDR1 is MGHRA, CDR2 YSYEKL, per germline. Unmatched junction bases numbered 9, after V lost 4 bases and J lost 2 bases.

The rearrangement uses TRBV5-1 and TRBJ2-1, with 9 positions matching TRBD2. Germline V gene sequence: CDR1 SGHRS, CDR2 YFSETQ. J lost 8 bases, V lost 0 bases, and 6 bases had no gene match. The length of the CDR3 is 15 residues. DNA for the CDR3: TGCGCCAGCAGCTTGGTATTAGCGGGGGAAGATGAGCAGTTCTTC. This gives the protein CASSLVLAGEDEQFF. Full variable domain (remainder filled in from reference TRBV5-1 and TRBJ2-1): KAGVTQTPRYLIKTRGQQVTLSCSPISGHRSVSWYQQTPGQGLQFLFEYFSETQRNKGNFPGRFSGRQFSNSRSEMNVSTLELGDSALYLCASSLVLAGEDEQFFGPGTRLTVL.

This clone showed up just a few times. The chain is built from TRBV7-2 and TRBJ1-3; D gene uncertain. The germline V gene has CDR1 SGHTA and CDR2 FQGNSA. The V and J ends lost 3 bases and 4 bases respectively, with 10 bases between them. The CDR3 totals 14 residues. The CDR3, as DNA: TGTGCCAGCAGCTTCGAAGCGTCCGGAAACACCATATATTTT. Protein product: CASSFEASGNTIYF.

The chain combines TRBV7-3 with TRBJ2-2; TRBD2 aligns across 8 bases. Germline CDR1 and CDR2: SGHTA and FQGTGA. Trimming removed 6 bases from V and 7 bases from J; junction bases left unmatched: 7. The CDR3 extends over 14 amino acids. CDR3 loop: CASSPPGGGGELFF. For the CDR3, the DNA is TGTGCCAGCAGTCCCCCCGGGGGGGGCGGGGAGCTGTTTTTT.

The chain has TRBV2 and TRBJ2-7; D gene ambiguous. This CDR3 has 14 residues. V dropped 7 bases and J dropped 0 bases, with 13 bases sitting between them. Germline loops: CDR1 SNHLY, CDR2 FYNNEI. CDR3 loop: CASMWRKSSYEQYF. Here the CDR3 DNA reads TGTGCCAGCATGTGGCGGAAAAGCTCCTACGAGCAGTACTTC.

CDR3 in amino acids: CASSFSGGAGDTQYF. The CDR3 coding sequence is TGCGCCAGCAGTTTCTCGGGGGGTGCGGGTGATACGCAGTATTTT. The chain joins TRBV10-2 to TRBJ2-3, with 7 bases that match TRBD2. Losses at the gene ends were 5 bases for V and 6 bases for J; bases not matched to a gene: 11. Germline CDR1 reads WSHSY; CDR2 reads SAAADI. This CDR3 comprises 15 residues.

This CDR3 is CASSWDSNYGYTF. The DNA for the CDR3 is TGTGCCAGCAGTTGGGACAGTAACTATGGCTACACCTTC. The chain joins TRBV6-1 to TRBJ1-2, with TRBD1 matching 7 bases. The CDR3 runs 13 residues. Trimming cost V 5 bases and J 1 base; bases outside gene matches: 1. Per the germline V gene, CDR1 is MNHNS and CDR2 is SASEGT.

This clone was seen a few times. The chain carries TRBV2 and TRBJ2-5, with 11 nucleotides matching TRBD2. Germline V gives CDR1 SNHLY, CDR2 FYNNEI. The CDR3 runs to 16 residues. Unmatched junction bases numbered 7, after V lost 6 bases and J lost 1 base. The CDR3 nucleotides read TGTGCCAGCAGGGATAATAGCGGGGGGGGCCAAGAGACCCAGTACTTC. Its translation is CASRDNSGGGQETQYF. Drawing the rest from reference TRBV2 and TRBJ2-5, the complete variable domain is EPEVTQTPSHQVTQMGQEVILRCVPISNHLYFYWYRQILGQKVEFLVSFYNNEISEKSEIFDDQFSVERPDGSNFTLKIRSTKLEDSAMYFCASRDNSGGGQETQYFGPGTRLLVL.

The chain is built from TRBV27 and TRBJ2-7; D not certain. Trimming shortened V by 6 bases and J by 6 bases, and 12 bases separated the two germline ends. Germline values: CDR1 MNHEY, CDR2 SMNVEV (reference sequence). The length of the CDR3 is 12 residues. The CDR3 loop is CASSSDAFEQYF. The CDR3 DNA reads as TGTGCCAGCAGCTCTGACGCTTTCGAGCAGTACTTC.

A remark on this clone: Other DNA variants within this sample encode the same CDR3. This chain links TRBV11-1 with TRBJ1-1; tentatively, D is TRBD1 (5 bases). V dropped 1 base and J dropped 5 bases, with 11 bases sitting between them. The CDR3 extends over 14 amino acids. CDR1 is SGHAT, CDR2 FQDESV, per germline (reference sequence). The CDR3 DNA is TGTGCCAGCAGCTTAGGACGGGGGAGTACTGAAGCTTTCTTT. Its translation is CASSLGRGSTEAFF.

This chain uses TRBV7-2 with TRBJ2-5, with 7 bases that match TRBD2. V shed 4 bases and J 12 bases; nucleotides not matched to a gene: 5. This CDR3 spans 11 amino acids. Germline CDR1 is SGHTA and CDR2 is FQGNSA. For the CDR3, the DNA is TGTGCCAGCAGCTCCGGACTAGACGAGTACTTC. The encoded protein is CASSSGLDEYF.

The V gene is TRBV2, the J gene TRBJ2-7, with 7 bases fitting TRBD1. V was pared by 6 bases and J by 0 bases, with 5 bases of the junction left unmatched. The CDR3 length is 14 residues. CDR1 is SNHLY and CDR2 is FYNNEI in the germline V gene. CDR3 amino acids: CASREQGNSYEQYF. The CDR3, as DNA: TGTGCCAGCAGAGAACAGGGGAACTCCTACGAGCAGTACTTC.

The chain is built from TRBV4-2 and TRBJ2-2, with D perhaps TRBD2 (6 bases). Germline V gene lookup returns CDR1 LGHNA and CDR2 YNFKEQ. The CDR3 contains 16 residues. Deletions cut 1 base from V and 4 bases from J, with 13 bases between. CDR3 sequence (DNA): TGTGCCAGCAGCCAAGGGGGCGGGGCCCCCACCGGGGAGCTGTTTTTT. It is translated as CASSQGGGAPTGELFF.